This TCR beta chain emerged from a study of pediatric ulcerative colitis (dated by TCRdb to between 2017 and 2020). With regard to the full study: Seven or eight ulcerative colitis patients had pancolitis and two had left-sided colitis, with histology consistent with ulcerative colitis in all. From nine newly diagnosed, treatment-naive pediatric ulcerative colitis patients and four non-IBD control children, paired blood and rectal samples were collected. By Pediatric Ulcerative Colitis Activity Index, mild disease was classified in two patients, moderate disease in four and acute severe colitis in three.

Using the immunoSEQ TRB Survey service, rearranged CDR3 beta regions were amplified from genomic DNA with multiplex V and J primers. Survey-level sequencing depth of up to 500,000 reads per sample was used to keep depth equal across samples. Libraries were purified, pooled and sequenced on Illumina technology. The study's processing was this. immunoSEQ online tools were used for productive clonality, sample overlap, pairwise scatters, CDR3 beta length, V/D/J gene usage and productiveness. Calculated diversity was defined as the number of unique rearrangements divided by total templates times 100, and Shannon and Simpson indices were additionally computed. Z-score normalized data were analyzed by principal component analysis with the R prcomp function and the ggbiplot package. Morisita's index was used to quantify blood-rectal clonal overlap within each subject. In its TCRdb copy, this immuneACCESS table keeps in-frame sequences only and misses some clones. Where compared with another copy, unresolved V genes explain less than half of these, and the others have no known cause. The V and J calls and the clone size are those of that table, but D and trimming were determined from the DNA. In this sample the table shows around 68,000 clones, around 80% of which occur a single time. Of the sample, roughly 5.4% falls within the top ten clones.

Before the diagnostic colonoscopy, none of the ulcerative colitis patients had been given any immunosuppressive medication. Blood was sampled at the time of the colonoscopy. The Wizard kit (Promega) was used to extract genomic DNA from the blood and intestinal samples. Study-level results and caveats: Repertoires were derived from total lymphocyte DNA, so rare subsets such as regulatory T cells may have patterns not reflected. Significantly higher autologous blood-rectal clonal overlap was found in ulcerative colitis patients than in controls, which suggested increased T cell trafficking to inflamed tissue. Features of the rectal repertoire distinguished controls, mild-moderate colitis patients and acute severe colitis patients, and in acute severe colitis rectal diversity was lower because of clonal expansions. Two rectal CDR3 clonotypes turned up in every ulcerative colitis patient but in none of the controls. The healthy control group was small, with only a handful of individuals. A couple of patients' blood samples yielded substantially fewer templates for technical reasons and were excluded from blood-rectal overlap analysis.

The V and J ends are trimmed by 3 bases and 3 bases, leaving 2 bases between them. The CDR3, from cysteine to phenylalanine, totals 10 residues. Only the CDR3 DNA is retained, 30 bases long and in frame from the first base. The germline V gene encodes CDR1 GTSNPN and CDR2 SVGIG (reference sequence). The count of this clone is one. Its antigen has not been determined. No quality values exist for individual bases; no much larger clone is one base distant. The sequenced sample consisted of blood. This receptor was obtained from a boy younger than 18 with moderate ulcerative colitis. The chain was built from TRBV30 and TRBJ2-5, with no D gene named confidently. The DNA sequence is as follows: TGTGCCTGGAGCGAAGAGACCCAGTACTTC. Its amino acids are CAWSEETQYF. The reference TRBV30 and TRBJ2-5 proteins fill in what lies around the CDR3, so the full variable domain reads SQTIHQWPATLVQPVGSPLSLECTVEGTSNPNLYWYRQAAGRGLQLLFYSVGIGQISSEVPQNLSASRPQDRQFILSSKKLLLSDSGFYLCAWSEETQYFGPGTRLLVL.